The clone carrying this T cell receptor beta chain came up once. As yet, its antigen is unknown. V was clipped by 5 bases and J by 2 bases, with 15 bases between them. The CDR3 covers 15 residues. Germline-derived CDR1 and CDR2 are LNHDA and SQIVND (reference sequence). RNA extraction and reverse transcription yielded cDNA as sequencing template. Sequencing was performed with immunoSEQ multiplex PCR; in TCRdb, only in-frame clones are kept and a portion is missing. Of around 200,000 clones detected, 58% appear once; the ten largest clones hold around 13%. These data come from a study of CD8+ T cells in alopecia areata. The treatment here: oral pan-JAK inhibitor, 5-10 mg twice daily. Regarding the study as a whole: Besides other cells, scalp samples also yield sequences of resident alphabeta T cells from normal skin. Although TCR sharing was seen in mice, sharing across patients was less clear, possibly for HLA-related reasons.

The rearrangement links TRBV19 to TRBJ2-5, with D unclear. This clonotype was obtained from a human donor with alopecia areata. Sample: CD8+ T cells sorted from blood, taken at week 24, from a patient treated with tofacitinib. The CDR3 sequence: CASSERPYEQETQYF. CDR3 in DNA: TGTGCCAGTAGTGAGAGACCCTACGAGCAAGAGACCCAGTACTTC.